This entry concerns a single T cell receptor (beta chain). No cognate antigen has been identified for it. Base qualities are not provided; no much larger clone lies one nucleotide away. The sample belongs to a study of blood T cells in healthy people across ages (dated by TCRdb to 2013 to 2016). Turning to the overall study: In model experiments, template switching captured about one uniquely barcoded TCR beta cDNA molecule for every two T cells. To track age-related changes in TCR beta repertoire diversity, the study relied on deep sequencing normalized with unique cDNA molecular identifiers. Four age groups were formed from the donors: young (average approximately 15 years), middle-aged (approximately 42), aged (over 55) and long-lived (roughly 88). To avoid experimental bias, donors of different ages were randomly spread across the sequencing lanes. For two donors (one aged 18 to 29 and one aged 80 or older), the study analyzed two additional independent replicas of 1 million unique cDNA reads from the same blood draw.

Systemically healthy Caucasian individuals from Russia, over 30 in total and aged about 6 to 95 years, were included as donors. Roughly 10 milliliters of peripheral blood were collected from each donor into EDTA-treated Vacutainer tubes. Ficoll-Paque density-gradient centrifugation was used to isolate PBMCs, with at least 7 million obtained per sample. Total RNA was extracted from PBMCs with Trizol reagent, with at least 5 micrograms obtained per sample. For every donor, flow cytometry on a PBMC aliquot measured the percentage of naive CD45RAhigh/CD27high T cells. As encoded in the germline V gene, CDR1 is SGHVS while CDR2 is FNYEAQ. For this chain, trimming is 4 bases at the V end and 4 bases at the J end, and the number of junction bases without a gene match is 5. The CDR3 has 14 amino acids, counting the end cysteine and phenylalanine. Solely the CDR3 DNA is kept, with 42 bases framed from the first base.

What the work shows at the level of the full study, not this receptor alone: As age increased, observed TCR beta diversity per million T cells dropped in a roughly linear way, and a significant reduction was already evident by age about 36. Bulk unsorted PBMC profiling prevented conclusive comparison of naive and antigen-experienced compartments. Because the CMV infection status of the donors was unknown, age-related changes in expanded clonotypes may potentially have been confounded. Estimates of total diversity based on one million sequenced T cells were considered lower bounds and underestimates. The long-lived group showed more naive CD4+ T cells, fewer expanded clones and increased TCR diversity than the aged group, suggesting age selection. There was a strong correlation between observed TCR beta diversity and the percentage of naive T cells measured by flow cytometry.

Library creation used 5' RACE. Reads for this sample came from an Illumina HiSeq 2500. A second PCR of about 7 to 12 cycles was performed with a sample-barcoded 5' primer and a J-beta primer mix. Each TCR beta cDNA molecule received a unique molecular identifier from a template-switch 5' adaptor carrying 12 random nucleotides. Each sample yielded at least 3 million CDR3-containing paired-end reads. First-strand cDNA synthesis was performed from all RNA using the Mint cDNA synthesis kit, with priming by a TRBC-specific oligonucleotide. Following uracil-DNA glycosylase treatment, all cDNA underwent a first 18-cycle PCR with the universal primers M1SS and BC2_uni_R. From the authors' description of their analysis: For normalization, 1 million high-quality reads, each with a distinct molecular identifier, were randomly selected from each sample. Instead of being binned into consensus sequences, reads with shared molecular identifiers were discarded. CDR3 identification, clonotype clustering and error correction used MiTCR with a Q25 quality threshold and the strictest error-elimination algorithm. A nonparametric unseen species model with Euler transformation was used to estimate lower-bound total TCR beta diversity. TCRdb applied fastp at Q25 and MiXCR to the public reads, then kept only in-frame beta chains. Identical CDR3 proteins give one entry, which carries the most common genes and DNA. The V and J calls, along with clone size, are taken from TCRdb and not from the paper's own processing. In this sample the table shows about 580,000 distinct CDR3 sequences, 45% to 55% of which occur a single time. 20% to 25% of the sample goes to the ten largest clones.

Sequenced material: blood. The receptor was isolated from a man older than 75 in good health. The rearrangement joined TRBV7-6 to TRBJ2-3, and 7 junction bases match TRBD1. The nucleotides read TGTGCCAGCAGCTACCGACAGGGCCCAGATACGCAGTATTTT. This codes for CASSYRQGPDTQYF.